This paragraph covers one T cell receptor beta chain sequence. Its antigen is undetermined. Treatment defined: approximately 10-day PBMC culture with coronavirus spike peptide pools or control peptides (ViraFEST assay). TCRs were sequenced by ViraFEST after antigen-specific T cells had been expanded with peptide pools. Medium was half-exchanged with fresh IL-2 medium on days 3 and 7. This specimen belongs to a study of vaccination and CD4 T cells after COVID-19. Across the whole study: Post-vaccination samples were procured at a median of 72 days following dose two (range 14 to 241). SARS-CoV-2, HCoV-NL63, HCoV-OC43 and HCoV-229E supplied the overlapping spike peptides used to stimulate cells.

This CDR3 spans 11 amino acids. The V end lost 3 bases, the J end lost 2 bases, and 1 base lay between the germline ends. Sequencing of cultured CD4+ T cell DNA used the Oncomine TCR Beta short-read assay. TCRdb itself ran the PCR reads through MiXCR, one entry per CDR3 protein. Of around 9,300 distinct CDR3 sequences listed, roughly 19% were seen once; the top ten hold over 20%. The input for sequencing was CD4+ T cells from blood, cultured in vitro, taken after SARS-CoV-2 vaccination. The TCR comes from a human donor who had recovered from COVID-19. The V gene is TRBV12-3 or TRBV12-4, the J gene TRBJ1-2; D gene unclear. CDR3 bases: TGTGCCAGCAGTTTCAACTATGGCTACACCTTC. Translated: CASSFNYGYTF.